Presented here are 10 T cell receptor beta chains from one specimen sequenced in a study of shared clonotypes between healthy human individuals. Sequenced by immunoSEQ multiplex PCR; TCRdb stores in-frame clones only, minus some. The sample has around 2.5 million clones, 93% seen once; the top ten hold 0.35% to 0.45%. Sequenced sample: naive CD4+ T cells from PBMCs. Subset meaning: CD45RA+ positively selected. These receptors were obtained from a man aged 18 to 30 in good health. Some clones in this sample may be carry-over from other donors' samples.

This sequence joins TRBV30 and TRBJ2-3; 13 nucleotides agree with TRBD2. There are 17 residues in the CDR3. With V trimmed by 2 bases and J by 0 bases, 5 bases remained unmatched. Germline CDR1 is GTSNPN and CDR2 is SVGIG (reference sequence). In DNA form, the CDR3 reads TGTGCCTGGAGTAAGGGACTAGCGGGGCATAGCACAGATACGCAGTATTTT. This gives the protein CAWSKGLAGHSTDTQYF.

Points on this clone: A junction end diverges from the germline sequence, so it may reflect a read error. The rearrangement uses TRBV4-1 and TRBJ2-2; 7 nucleotides line up with TRBD2. This CDR3 has 15 amino acids. Germline V lookup: CDR1 MGHRA, CDR2 YSYEKL. CDR3 DNA: TGCGCCAGCAGCCAAATAGGGACTAATACGCGGGAACTGTTTTTT. Encoded protein: CASSQIGTNTRELFF.

This chain uses TRBV6-1 with TRBJ2-7; D not certain. Trimming took 7 bases from V and 2 from J, leaving 3 bases between them. Per germline, CDR1 MNHNS and CDR2 SASEGT. This CDR3 has 10 amino acids. CDR3 nucleotides: TGTGCCAGCACTGCCTACGAGCAGTACTTC. Translating gives CASTAYEQYF.

This clone was observed once. The chain uses TRBV28 and TRBJ1-3; D gene ambiguous. Germline V gene data show CDR1 as MDHEN and CDR2 as SYDVKM. With 2 bases removed from V and 0 bases from J, the gap between germline ends came to 8 bases. The CDR3 is 15 residues long. This CDR3 reads CASSLPTFSGNTIYF. CDR3 in DNA: TGTGCCAGCAGTTTACCCACCTTCTCTGGAAACACCATATATTTT.

This chain uses TRBV6-1 with TRBJ2-1, with 9 positions matching TRBD2. The germline gives CDR1 MNHNS, CDR2 SASEGT. V lost 8 bases, J lost 7 bases, and 6 bases stayed unmatched. This CDR3 comprises 13 residues. CDR3 residues: CASVVAGGNEQFF. The CDR3 DNA reads as TGTGCCAGCGTCGTCGCGGGAGGGAATGAGCAGTTCTTC.

CDR3 DNA sequence: TGCGCCAGCAGAAGGGACTCCCGGGAGACCCAGTACTTC. Translating gives CASRRDSRETQYF. The rearrangement links TRBV5-1 to TRBJ2-5; TRBD2 might be the D (6 bases). The CDR3 sequence is 13 residues long. The germline gives CDR1 SGHRS, CDR2 YFSETQ. V lost 5 bases and J 5 bases, leaving 13 bases between the germline ends.

The rearrangement joins TRBV4-1 to TRBJ2-2; D unresolved. Germline V gene data show CDR1 as MGHRA and CDR2 as YSYEKL. V dropped 4 bases and J dropped 6 bases, with 18 bases sitting between them. The length of the CDR3 is 16 residues. The CDR3: CASSRTSRFQSGELFF. The CDR3 bases are TGCGCCAGCAGCCGAACGAGCAGGTTCCAATCCGGGGAGCTGTTTTTT.

The J gene is TRBJ1-4, the V gene TRBV28, with 9 positions matching TRBD1. The CDR3 covers 18 residues. In germline, CDR1 is MDHEN, CDR2 SYDVKM. J was trimmed by 3 bases and V by 7 bases; bases with no gene match: 15. CDR3 region: CASTSLRDRVFSNEKLFF. The CDR3 DNA reads TGTGCCAGCACCTCCCTCCGGGACAGGGTCTTTTCTAATGAAAAACTGTTTTTT.

The chain joins TRBV9 to TRBJ2-5; the match to TRBD1 covers 7 bases. V was pared by 3 bases and J by 5 bases, with 10 bases of the junction left unmatched. CDR1 and CDR2 (germline): SGDLS, YYNGEE. The CDR3 runs 15 residues. The CDR3 spells CASSGGGQGVETQYF. In nucleotides, the CDR3 is TGTGCCAGCAGCGGAGGGGGCCAGGGCGTGGAGACCCAGTACTTC. Combining the CDR3 with reference TRBV9 and TRBJ2-5 gives the whole variable domain DSGVTQTPKHLITATGQRVTLRCSPRSGDLSVYWYQQSLDQGLQFLIQYYNGEERAKGNILERFSAQQFPDLHSELNLSSLELGDSALYFCASSGGGQGVETQYFGPGTRLLVL.

Notes on this clone: Distinct nucleotide sequences in the sample also encode this CDR3. This rearrangement joins TRBV19 to TRBJ2-2; D gene unclear. Between the trimmed V and J ends, which lost 6 bases and 1 base, there was a span of 3 bases. The CDR3 covers 12 residues. In germline, CDR1 is LNHDA, CDR2 SQIVND (reference sequence). CDR3 nucleotide sequence: TGTGCCAGTAGGGGGAACACCGGGGAGCTGTTTTTT. Translating gives CASRGNTGELFF.